The rows below give T cell receptor beta chains drawn from one sample of a study of cytomegalovirus exposure and HLA in healthy donors. Data came from immunoSEQ multiplex PCR; TCRdb stores just in-frame clones and leaves some out. Of 200,000 to 300,000 clones in the sample, approximately 86% were seen once. The sequencing input was PBMCs. Source of these receptors: a woman in her thirties in good health and CMV-seropositive. Both conserved end residues are part of each CDR3. D genes are given only for firm matches. Only some rows state a clone size, as once, few, many or a class for expanded clones.

J gene	D gene	clone size	V gene	CDR3 protein	CDR3 DNA
TRBJ1-3	-	-	TRBV28	CASSLYRVLTAGNTIYF	TGTGCCAGCAGTTTATATAGGGTATTGACAGCTGGAAACACCATATATTTT
TRBJ2-1	-	-	TRBV6-1	CASSDRVPSYNEQFF	TGTGCCAGCAGTGACAGGGTCCCGAGTTACAATGAGCAGTTCTTC
TRBJ2-1	-	-	TRBV29-1	CSVEGGDFRGYSYNEQFF	TGCAGCGTTGAGGGGGGGGACTTCAGGGGCTACTCCTACAATGAGCAGTTCTTC
TRBJ2-7	-	-	TRBV28	CPWGHALYEQYF	TGCCCCTGGGGGCACGCCTTATACGAGCAGTACTTC
TRBJ1-3	-	-	TRBV2	CASWRAGGNTIYF	TGTGCCAGCTGGAGGGCGGGGGGAAACACCATATATTTT
TRBJ1-1	-	-	TRBV16	CASSQEPVAEAFF	TGTGCCAGCAGCCAAGAGCCTGTCGCTGAAGCTTTCTTT
TRBJ2-1	TRBD2	few	TRBV14	CASSQDIGTSLGEQFF	TGTGCCAGCAGCCAAGATATCGGGACTAGCCTCGGTGAGCAGTTCTTC
TRBJ2-7	-	-	TRBV11-3	CASSLLYRVYEQYF	TGTGCCAGCAGCTTATTGTACAGAGTCTACGAGCAGTACTTC
TRBJ2-1	TRBD1	-	TRBV10-1	CASRDDGTGGNEQFF	TGCGCCAGCAGGGACGATGGGACAGGGGGCAATGAGCAGTTCTTC
TRBJ2-1	TRBD1	few	TRBV11-3	CASSLVTTGHGHDEQFF	TGTGCCAGCAGCTTAGTAACGACAGGGCACGGACACGATGAGCAGTTCTTC
TRBJ2-7	TRBD1	-	TRBV5-8	CASSLARQTGKYEQYF	TGTGCCAGCAGCCTGGCCCGACAGACAGGGAAATACGAGCAGTACTTC